This T cell receptor beta chain came from a study of T cells expressing NK-cell markers. Study-level findings and limits: These clonotypes additionally ranked first within the CD3+CD56-NKG2C+ fraction of several donors. Nothing established the HCMV specificity of expanded NKG2C+ T cell clones. Dominant NKG2C+ clonotypes in over 5 donors made up about 1.0-7.0% of CD8+ T cells.

As regards this clonotype: The antigen is not known.

CDR3 size: 16 residues. The germline V gene encodes CDR1 SGHRS and CDR2 YFSETQ. Synthesis of TCR beta cDNA relied on 5'RACE template switching carrying UMIs. Following a re-call of the 5' RACE reads, TCRdb has one entry per CDR3 protein and lacks DNA. The table lists hundreds of thousands of distinct CDR3 sequences. The chain recombines TRBV5-1 with TRBJ2-1; the D call from TCRdb, TRBD2, cannot be confirmed without DNA. The receptor comes from a woman between 18 and 70 years old in good health. Material: blood T cells: a sorted CD56 or NKG2C T cell subset, CD4+ or CD8+ T cells, or bulk PBMC T cells (not recorded which). The CDR3 sequence is CASSASGPEPYNEQFF.